This is a list of T cell receptor beta chains from one sample in a study of blood T cell repertoires in COVID-19. Sequencing was performed with immunoSEQ multiplex PCR; in TCRdb, only in-frame clones are kept and a portion is missing. Here the sample spans about 50,000 clones, 85% to 95% being singletons. Specimen: peripheral blood. The receptor set was obtained from a woman of 80 years or more with acute or convalescent COVID-19. Each CDR3 is given with its conserved first and last residue. Fields, in order: CDR3 protein, V gene, J gene.

CDR3: CASSLASQVKAFF; V: TRBV5-5; J: TRBJ1-1
CDR3: CASSSGRTSGRPEQFF; V: TRBV7-2; J: TRBJ2-1
CDR3: CASSLWGQARDNEQFF; V: TRBV28; J: TRBJ2-1
CDR3: CASNVVTKALPQHF; V: TRBV27; J: TRBJ1-5
CDR3: CASSAGQGGYGYTF; V: TRBV7-2; J: TRBJ1-2
CDR3: CASSPRIAGGYEQYF; V: TRBV7-6; J: TRBJ2-7
CDR3: CASSYGTRPNTGELFF; V: TRBV6-5; J: TRBJ2-2
CDR3: CASSYLQGHNEKLFF; V: TRBV5-1; J: TRBJ1-4
CDR3: CAISAQGSNQPQHF; V: TRBV10-3; J: TRBJ1-5
CDR3: CASSPPSSGNTGELFF; V: TRBV18; J: TRBJ2-2
CDR3: CASTFGRENEQFF; V: TRBV12-3/TRBV12-4; J: TRBJ2-1
CDR3: CASNPDFFSYNEQFF; V: TRBV2; J: TRBJ2-1
CDR3: CASSLDLRTYEQYF; V: TRBV7-9; J: TRBJ2-7
CDR3: CASGAPGNTIYF; V: TRBV4-1; J: TRBJ1-3
CDR3: CASSDQVNSPLHF; V: TRBV6-5; J: TRBJ1-6
CDR3: CASRWTTKLPYAEAFF; V: TRBV2; J: TRBJ1-1
CDR3: CASSMWLAGGRETQYF; V: TRBV19; J: TRBJ2-5
CDR3: CASSGERGAYEQYF; V: TRBV2; J: TRBJ2-7
CDR3: CASSLDGRREGPGGDTQYF; V: TRBV7-2; J: TRBJ2-3
CDR3: CASSEPDRVPTGYTF; V: TRBV25-1; J: TRBJ1-2
CDR3: CASSLWGGGYTF; V: TRBV5-8; J: TRBJ1-2
CDR3: CASSLGTANSPLHF; V: TRBV3-1/TRBV3-2; J: TRBJ1-6
CDR3: CASSLTTGGVYYGYTF; V: TRBV7-7; J: TRBJ1-2
CDR3: CASSKIPGSQETQYF; V: TRBV7-8; J: TRBJ2-5
CDR3: CATSAGDGRQETQYF; V: TRBV24-1; J: TRBJ2-5
CDR3: CASSLDSGKQFF; V: TRBV5-4; J: TRBJ2-1
CDR3: CASSGGRNTEAFF; V: TRBV19; J: TRBJ1-1
CDR3: CSVEGVPGQRYTEQYF; V: TRBV29-1; J: TRBJ2-7
CDR3: CASSKGTGGYTF; V: TRBV21-1; J: TRBJ1-2
CDR3: CASAPDRVTQPQHF; V: TRBV7-2; J: TRBJ1-5
CDR3: CASQGTAVNTGELFF; V: TRBV19; J: TRBJ2-2
CDR3: CASSPLILRRSPTNEKLFF; V: TRBV7-9; J: TRBJ1-4
CDR3: CASSYPDRTNEQFF; V: TRBV6-5; J: TRBJ2-1
CDR3: CASSYGQVGYNEQFF; V: TRBV6-2/TRBV6-3; J: TRBJ2-1
CDR3: CASSLGGPGQGLDQPQHF; V: TRBV7-9; J: TRBJ1-5
CDR3: CATSRDRLASGRNEQYF; V: TRBV15; J: TRBJ2-7
CDR3: CASSYGTSGRSSYNEQFF; V: TRBV5-4; J: TRBJ2-1
CDR3: CASSLRTSGTTDTQYF; V: TRBV7-9; J: TRBJ2-3
CDR3: CASSTSGQGQIF; V: TRBV27; J: TRBJ2-1
CDR3: CASSEATSGRTNEQFF; V: TRBV6-1; J: TRBJ2-1
CDR3: CASSSGTSGYSYEQYF; V: TRBV5-1; J: TRBJ2-7
CDR3: CASSIVGQGTPNYGYTF; V: TRBV19; J: TRBJ1-2
CDR3: CASSPPSQYYGYTF; V: TRBV18; J: TRBJ1-2
CDR3: CSVDGGGPNEKLFF; V: TRBV29-1; J: TRBJ1-4
CDR3: CASSDDGVKTEAFF; V: TRBV6-1; J: TRBJ1-1
CDR3: CASLTGGIYEQYF; V: TRBV3-1/TRBV3-2; J: TRBJ2-7
CDR3: CASSTIGLAGPDTQYF; V: TRBV7-2; J: TRBJ2-3
CDR3: CASSPLAGGNEQFF; V: TRBV11-3; J: TRBJ2-1
CDR3: CASRGLAGYQETQYF; V: TRBV25-1; J: TRBJ2-5
CDR3: CASSRRTGEIVSNQPQHF; V: TRBV7-8; J: TRBJ1-5
CDR3: CTSSGGYEQFF; V: TRBV1; J: TRBJ2-1
CDR3: CASRKTANTEAFF; V: TRBV6-5; J: TRBJ1-1
CDR3: CASSARDSSYNEQFF; V: TRBV9; J: TRBJ2-1
CDR3: CASSSRLAGIYEQYF; V: TRBV11-2; J: TRBJ2-7
CDR3: CSDRGFSNQPQHF; V: TRBV29-1; J: TRBJ1-5
CDR3: CSVEDSPGTIYF; V: TRBV29-1; J: TRBJ1-3
CDR3: CASSAATGPNYGYTF; V: TRBV19; J: TRBJ1-2
CDR3: CASSYAARLAGDQETQYF; V: TRBV6-2/TRBV6-3; J: TRBJ2-5
CDR3: CASSLLLSGHRDGEKLFF; V: TRBV7-8; J: TRBJ1-4
CDR3: CASSPFPETQYF; V: TRBV6-6; J: TRBJ2-5